Each of the 18 T cell receptor beta chains below was sequenced from the same sample in a study of T cell changes during pregnancy in multiple sclerosis. Libraries were prepared by immunoSEQ multiplex PCR; TCRdb keeps only in-frame clonotypes and omits some of them. The sample records tens of thousands of clones, 90% being singletons. The source material was CD8+ T cells from peripheral blood mononuclear cells, sampled in the first trimester of pregnancy. These TCRs come from a female donor with multiple sclerosis, enrolled in a pregnancy study.

The CDR3, as DNA: TGTGCCAGCAGCTATAGGACTAGCGGCCCCTACGAGCAGTACTTC. Translation: CASSYRTSGPYEQYF. The chain recombines TRBV7-8 with TRBJ2-7; 10 bases fit TRBD2. Germline V gives CDR1 SGHVS, CDR2 FQNEAQ. V lost 4 bases to trimming and J lost 2 bases; unmatched junction nucleotides: 5. CDR3 size: 15 residues.

The V call is TRBV7-9, the J call TRBJ2-1, with D perhaps matching TRBD2 (5 bases). The CDR3 loop spans 15 amino acids. Trimming pared 0 bases from V and 5 bases from J, leaving 11 bases between. Germline CDR1 reads SEHNR; CDR2 reads FQNEAQ (reference sequence). CDR3 sequence reads: CASSLAPGSHNEQFF. The CDR3 coding sequence is TGTGCCAGCAGCTTAGCCCCGGGGAGCCACAATGAGCAGTTCTTC.

This chain uses TRBV28 with TRBJ2-3; TRBD2 matches at 7 bases. Per the germline V gene, CDR1 is MDHEN and CDR2 is SYDVKM. This CDR3 is 16 amino acids long. J lost 2 bases, V lost 6 bases, and 11 bases had no gene match. CDR3 sequence (DNA): TGTGCCAGCAGCACCCCCTATAGCGGGTTCACAGATACGCAGTATTTT. The encoded protein is CASSTPYSGFTDTQYF.

The chain employs TRBV5-6 and TRBJ1-5; D perhaps matches TRBD1 (6 bases). Germline V gene lookup returns CDR1 SGHDT and CDR2 YYEEEE. Trimming shortened V by 4 bases and J by 9 bases, and 11 bases separated the two germline ends. This CDR3 region has 12 residues. CDR3 sequence reads: CASSLQGWPQHF. DNA of the CDR3: TGTGCCAGCAGCCTCCAGGGGTGGCCCCAGCATTTT.

The chain recombines TRBV25-1 with TRBJ2-7; possible D gene TRBD1, 6 bases. CDR3 length: 15 residues. The V gene's germline CDR1 is MGHDK and CDR2 SYGVNS. V was cut by 3 bases and J by 1 base, with 13 bases left in between. Here the CDR3 reads CASSDPSTGSYEQYF. CDR3 in DNA: TGTGCCAGCAGTGACCCCTCGACAGGATCCTACGAGCAGTACTTC.

This sequence joins TRBV4-1 and TRBJ1-2, with D possibly TRBD1 on 5 matching bases. Between the trimmed V and J ends, which lost 4 bases and 6 bases, there was a span of 12 bases. Germline CDR1 and CDR2: MGHRA and YSYEKL. The CDR3 extends over 13 amino acids. CDR3 in DNA: TGCGCCAGCAGCCCGACAGTACCTCATGGCTACACCTTC. Its protein is CASSPTVPHGYTF.

The chain couples TRBV2 to TRBJ2-1, with 7 nucleotides matching TRBD2. CDR3 length equals 16 residues. Per the germline V gene, CDR1 is SNHLY and CDR2 is FYNNEI. The ends lost 6 bases at V and 3 bases at J; junction bases unmatched: 11. The CDR3 protein is CASRGPGTTSYNEQFF. CDR3 bases: TGTGCCAGCAGAGGACCCGGGACTACAAGCTACAATGAGCAGTTCTTC.

This chain uses TRBV6-5 with TRBJ1-1; TRBD1 agrees at 8 bases. Germline V gene sequence: CDR1 MNHEY, CDR2 SVGAGI. V trimming: 6 bases; J trimming: 8 bases; junction bases outside the gene matches: 8. CDR3 length: 13 residues. The CDR3 loop reads CASRVQGGSEAFF. CDR3 bases: TGTGCCAGCAGAGTACAGGGGGGCTCCGAAGCTTTCTTT.

The chain couples TRBV18 to TRBJ2-7; 9 bases are shared with TRBD1. The CDR3 totals 16 residues. Looked up from germline, CDR1 is KGHSH and CDR2 is LQKENI. V dropped 0 bases and J dropped 6; count of bases not matched to a gene: 9. CDR3 DNA sequence: TGTGCCAGCTCACCACCGAGTTGGGACAGGGCTGGCGAGCAGTACTTC. Translation gives CASSPPSWDRAGEQYF.

This sequence joins TRBV4-2 and TRBJ2-1, with D tentatively TRBD2 (6 bases). CDR1 is LGHNA, CDR2 YNFKEQ, per germline. Between the trimmed V and J ends, which lost 1 base and 8 bases, there was a span of 9 bases. This CDR3 has 13 amino acids. CDR3 DNA: TGTGCCAGCAGCCAAGTGACGGGAGATGAGCAGTTCTTC. Its translation: CASSQVTGDEQFF.

The chain joins TRBV15 to TRBJ1-1; TRBD1 is a possible D gene (6 bases). Germline V gene data show CDR1 as LNHNV and CDR2 as YYDKDF (reference sequence). Trimming shortened V by 2 bases and J by 0 bases, and 10 bases separated the two germline ends. The CDR3 has 15 amino acids. The CDR3 is CATSRLQGLNTEAFF. The CDR3 nucleotides are TGTGCCACCAGCAGATTACAGGGACTGAACACTGAAGCTTTCTTT.

The chain has TRBV13 and TRBJ2-3; TRBD2 agrees at 7 bases. The germline V gene encodes CDR1 PRHDT and CDR2 FYEKMQ (reference sequence). The junction had 9 bases not matched to a gene; V was cut back by 1 base and J by 2 bases. CDR3 size: 17 residues. CDR3 in amino acids: CASSLAGGRILTDTQYF. The CDR3 nucleotides read TGTGCCAGCAGCTTAGCGGGAGGACGGATCCTCACAGATACGCAGTATTTT.

The chain links TRBV29-1 to TRBJ1-1; 7 nucleotides align to TRBD1. The germline CDR1 and CDR2 sequences are SQVTM and ANQGSEA. The CDR3 covers 14 residues. V gave up 6 bases and J gave up 4 bases; unmatched junction bases: 11. The CDR3 sequence is CSVVGTQGTTEAFF. CDR3 DNA: TGCAGCGTCGTAGGCACACAGGGGACCACTGAAGCTTTCTTT.

V gene TRBV4-1 combines with J gene TRBJ2-3, with D perhaps matching TRBD1 (6 bases). The germline V gene encodes CDR1 MGHRA and CDR2 YSYEKL. There are 15 residues in the CDR3. The ends were cut back, 2 bases at V and 2 bases at J, with 11 bases in the middle. The CDR3 reads CASSQPTGNTDTQYF. In nucleotides, the CDR3 is TGCGCCAGCAGCCAACCAACAGGGAACACAGATACGCAGTATTTT.

The chain recombines TRBV27 with TRBJ1-2, with D possibly matching TRBD1 (5 bases). CDR1 and CDR2 (germline): MNHEY, SMNVEV (reference sequence). The CDR3 totals 15 residues. The ends were cut back, 4 bases at V and 3 bases at J, with 15 bases in the middle. The CDR3 nucleotides are TGTGCCAGCAGTTATAACGGGGGAGGGCACTATGGCTACACCTTC. Translating gives CASSYNGGGHYGYTF.

Here the CDR3 reads CASSHPWAGEGEQYF. The CDR3 nucleotides read TGTGCCAGCAGCCACCCCTGGGCGGGAGAGGGCGAGCAGTACTTC. The V and J genes are TRBV4-2 and TRBJ2-7; 7 nucleotides match TRBD2. The V gene end was trimmed by 3 bases and the J gene end by 6 bases; junction bases not matched to a gene: 11. The CDR3 is made up of 15 amino acids. In germline, CDR1 is LGHNA, CDR2 YNFKEQ.

This sequence joins TRBV19 and TRBJ2-7; a weak D match, TRBD1 (5 bases). CDR3 size: 15 residues. The germline V and J ends were trimmed by 7 bases and 2 bases, with 18 bases remaining between them. Germline CDR1 reads LNHDA; CDR2 reads SQIVND (reference sequence). The CDR3 spells CASTQGSGPTYEQYF. The CDR3 region has the DNA TGTGCCAGTACCCAGGGATCAGGACCAACCTACGAGCAGTACTTC.

This chain links TRBV5-1 with TRBJ2-7, with D possibly matching TRBD2 (5 bases). Germline loops: CDR1 SGHRS, CDR2 YFSETQ. Trimming removed 0 bases from V and 0 bases from J, with 13 bases in between. The CDR3 is 16 residues long. CDR3 loop: CASSLAASSSSYEQYF. The CDR3, as DNA: TGCGCCAGCAGCTTGGCAGCTAGCTCTAGCTCCTACGAGCAGTACTTC.